These 18 T cell receptor beta chains came from one sample sequenced in a study of cytomegalovirus exposure and HLA in healthy donors. The PCR made use of 60 Vbeta and 13 Jbeta primers. The assay was immunoSEQ multiplex PCR, and TCRdb's table has in-frame clones only and misses some. This sample has roughly 150,000 clones, with roughly 82% found just once. Sequencing used PBMCs. The source of these receptors is a woman in her fifties or sixties in good health and CMV-seropositive.

The rearrangement links TRBV5-4 to TRBJ1-3; 9 bases map to TRBD1. Unmatched junction bases numbered 2, after V lost 0 bases and J lost 4 bases. Germline CDR1 and CDR2: SGHNT and YYREEE (reference sequence). This CDR3 is built from 15 residues. The CDR3 reads CASSLGGTGGNTIYF. The CDR3 DNA reads TGTGCCAGCAGCTTGGGGGGGACAGGGGGAAACACCATATATTTT. Looking up the rest from reference TRBV5-4 and TRBJ1-3 gives the full variable domain: ETGVTQSPTHLIKTRGQQVTLRCSSQSGHNTVSWYQQALGQGPQFIFQYYREEENGRGNFPPRFSGLQFPNYSSELNVNALELDDSALYLCASSLGGTGGNTIYFGEGSWLTVV.

This clone was seen once. The chain has TRBV21-1 and TRBJ1-1; TRBD1 was called by the table and not checked on the DNA. TRBV21-1 has pseudogene status. The CDR3 loop spans 15 amino acids. CDR3 sequence reads: CASSNQGGRGTEAFF. The CDR3 nucleotides read TGTGCCAGCAGCAACCAGGGGGGCAGGGGCACTGAAGCTTTCTTT.

This clone was seen only once. The rearrangement joins TRBV7-6 to TRBJ2-3, with D possibly TRBD1 on 6 matching bases. The length of the CDR3 is 16 residues. Germline V lookup: CDR1 SGHVS, CDR2 FNYEAQ. V lost 0 bases, J lost 4 bases, and 14 bases lay in between. The CDR3 reads CASSLAPRGMADTQYF. The CDR3, as DNA: TGTGCCAGCAGCTTAGCGCCAAGGGGGATGGCAGATACGCAGTATTTT.

This clone was seen just once. The genes are TRBV5-1 and TRBJ1-4; the D is unclear. Trimming took 3 bases from V and 6 from J, leaving 9 bases between them. Germline loops: CDR1 SGHRS, CDR2 YFSETQ. This CDR3 is built from 13 residues. CDR3 coding DNA: TGCGCCAGCAGCTCCCTTGTCGATGAAAAACTGTTTTTT. This codes for CASSSLVDEKLFF.

The chain is built from TRBV5-6 and TRBJ1-1; D gene unclear. Germline lookup yields CDR1 SGHDT and CDR2 YYEEEE. V was pared by 2 bases and J by 0 bases, with 8 bases between. CDR3 length: 14 amino acids. In DNA form, the CDR3 reads TGTGCCAGCAGCTTCTTAGGAGTGAACACTGAAGCTTTCTTT. Translating gives CASSFLGVNTEAFF. The variable domain in full, completed from reference TRBV5-6 and TRBJ1-1, reads DAGVTQSPTHLIKTRGQQVTLRCSPKSGHDTVSWYQQALGQGPQFIFQYYEEEERQRGNFPDRFSGHQFPNYSSELNVNALLLGDSALYLCASSFLGVNTEAFFGQGTRLTVV.

J is TRBJ2-5 and V is TRBV18; D is possibly TRBD1 (5 bases). Between the trimmed V and J ends, which lost 5 bases and 4 bases, there was a span of 17 bases. The CDR3 contains 15 residues. Germline V lookup: CDR1 KGHSH, CDR2 LQKENI. The CDR3 nucleotides read TGTGCCAGCTCAAACCAGGGTTCGAGTCGAGAGACCCAGTACTTC. Protein: CASSNQGSSRETQYF.

The V gene is TRBV6-5, the J gene TRBJ1-1; 7 positions match TRBD1. The CDR3 spans 14 residues. In germline, CDR1 is MNHEY, CDR2 SVGAGI. J gave up 6 bases and V 5 bases, and 9 bases lay outside the gene matches. CDR3 amino acids: CASSETTGRPEAFF. The CDR3 DNA sequence: TGTGCCAGCAGTGAGACGACAGGGAGGCCTGAAGCTTTCTTT.

This chain connects TRBV7-8 to TRBJ2-3; 9 bases are shared with TRBD1. V dropped 5 bases and J dropped 2; count of bases not matched to a gene: 5. CDR3 size: 15 residues. From germline, CDR1 is SGHVS and CDR2 FQNEAQ. CDR3 sequence reads: CASSQGQGYTDTQYF. CDR3 DNA sequence: TGTGCCAGCAGCCAAGGACAGGGGTACACAGATACGCAGTATTTT.

The chain joins TRBV2 to TRBJ2-7; 8 bases line up with TRBD2. This CDR3 region has 16 residues. Per the germline V gene, CDR1 is SNHLY and CDR2 is FYNNEI. V lost 6 bases to trimming and J lost 1 base; unmatched junction nucleotides: 11. CDR3 in amino acids: CASRPTGTRGSYEQYF. The DNA for the CDR3 is TGTGCCAGCAGGCCTACGGGGACTAGAGGTTCCTACGAGCAGTACTTC.

The chain recombines TRBV6-1 with TRBJ1-1; 9 bases are shared with TRBD1. The V and J ends lost 2 bases and 9 bases, in that order; junction bases with no gene match: 13. The CDR3 is 16 amino acids. The germline gives CDR1 MNHNS, CDR2 SASEGT. CDR3 loop: CASSERRGTGIQKAFF. The DNA for the CDR3 is TGTGCCAGCAGTGAAAGACGGGGGACAGGGATTCAAAAAGCTTTCTTT.

The chain employs TRBV7-3 and TRBJ2-1, with 8 positions matching TRBD2. The CDR3 is 12 amino acids. With V trimmed by 5 bases and J by 9 bases, 3 bases remained unmatched. Germline CDR1 is SGHTA and CDR2 is FQGTGA. In nucleotides, the CDR3 is TGTGCCAGCAGCAGTACTAGCGGTGAGCAGTTCTTC. It codes for CASSSTSGEQFF.

The chain combines TRBV5-1 with TRBJ1-2; TRBD1 is a possible D gene (6 bases). CDR3 length: 14 amino acids. Germline CDR1 reads SGHRS; CDR2 reads YFSETQ. Trimming stripped 0 bases from V and 4 bases from J, with 10 bases between. CDR3 in amino acids: CASSLDTGSYGYTF. The CDR3 DNA sequence: TGCGCCAGCAGCTTGGATACAGGGAGCTATGGCTACACCTTC.

A single count supports this clone. The J gene is TRBJ2-5, the V gene TRBV6-1, with D unresolved. This CDR3 is 14 amino acids long. Trimming took 7 bases from V and 0 from J, leaving 12 bases between them. The germline V gene encodes CDR1 MNHNS and CDR2 SASEGT. The CDR3 DNA reads as TGTGCCAGCAACCACCGGGTGAACCAAGAGACCCAGTACTTC. It encodes CASNHRVNQETQYF.

In its sample, this clone was seen a few times. Mismatch with germline at one junction end may stem from a read error. The rearrangement joins TRBV6-1 to TRBJ1-6; no reliable D call. The CDR3 totals 14 residues. The germline CDR1 and CDR2 sequences are MNHNS and SASEGT. CDR3 region: CASSAGSSNSPLHF. The CDR3 DNA reads as TGTGCCAGCAGTGCCGGGTCCTCTAATTCACCCCTCCACTTT.

This clone was recorded only once. The V call is TRBV9, the J call TRBJ2-3; D remains unclear. Germline CDR1 reads SGDLS; CDR2 reads YYNGEE. This CDR3 has 15 residues. V lost 0 bases and J 0 bases, leaving 8 bases between the germline ends. The CDR3 region has the DNA TGTGCCAGCAGCGTAGTTGAAGCTAGCACAGATACGCAGTATTTT. This gives the protein CASSVVEASTDTQYF.

V and J are TRBV5-1 and TRBJ2-3; TRBD2 agrees at 10 bases. Trimming took 7 bases from V and 1 from J; bases not matched to a gene: 6. Germline-derived CDR1 and CDR2 are SGHRS and YFSETQ. CDR3 length: 15 residues. As DNA, the CDR3 is TGCGCCAGCTGCCCTAGCGGGGGATGCACAGATACGCAGTATTTT. Residues: CASCPSGGCTDTQYF. The whole variable domain, filled in from reference TRBV5-1 and TRBJ2-3, reads KAGVTQTPRYLIKTRGQQVTLSCSPISGHRSVSWYQQTPGQGLQFLFEYFSETQRNKGNFPGRFSGRQFSNSRSEMNVSTLELGDSALYLCASCPSGGCTDTQYFGPGTRLTVL.

This clone came up a few times. This chain uses TRBV11-2 with TRBJ1-4; D gene ambiguous. With 5 bases removed from V and 6 bases from J, the gap between germline ends came to 16 bases. CDR1 is SGHAT, CDR2 FQNNGV, per germline. The CDR3 is 15 amino acids. The CDR3 protein is CASSPWGESYEKLFF. The CDR3 DNA reads TGTGCCAGCAGCCCTTGGGGAGAATCTTATGAAAAACTGTTTTTT.

Details on this clone: Additional DNA sequences in this sample encode the identical CDR3. V and J are TRBV20-1 and TRBJ1-2; 8 bases fit TRBD1. The length of the CDR3 is 11 residues. Germline V lookup: CDR1 DFQATT, CDR2 SNEGSKA (reference sequence). V lost 6 bases and J lost 6; bases outside the gene matches: 3. CDR3: CSARTGNGYTF. Written as DNA, the CDR3 is TGCAGTGCCCGGACAGGGAATGGCTACACCTTC.